Listed below are T cell receptor beta chains from one sample, sequenced in a study of blood T cell repertoires in COVID-19. Libraries were prepared by immunoSEQ multiplex PCR; TCRdb keeps only in-frame clonotypes and omits some of them. The sample includes about 79,000 clones, more than 85% of them seen just once. Specimen: peripheral blood. The receptors here all came from a man between 65 and 85 years old with active or convalescent COVID-19. The CDR3 runs from the conserved cysteine through the conserved F or W. The order of the fields is CDR3 protein, CDR3 DNA, J gene, clone size, D gene, V gene. D genes are given only for firm matches. Clone size is shown for a subset of rows, as once, few, many or a class of expanded clone.

CDR3: CASSPTSGGGYEQYF
DNA: TGTGCCAGTAGTCCAACCTCCGGGGGGGGCTACGAGCAGTACTTC
J: TRBJ2-7
size: -
D: TRBD2
V: TRBV19

CDR3: CASSHQSGELFF
DNA: TGTGCCAGCAGCCACCAGTCCGGGGAGCTGTTTTTT
J: TRBJ2-2
size: few
D: -
V: TRBV7-3

CDR3: CASSPPGRGNSGNTIYF
DNA: TGTGCCAGTAGTCCCCCCGGCAGGGGGAACTCTGGAAACACCATATATTTT
J: TRBJ1-3
size: -
D: TRBD1
V: TRBV19

CDR3: CASSSRGAGGNEQFF
DNA: TGTGCCAGCAGCTCGCGGGGAGCGGGAGGGAATGAGCAGTTCTTC
J: TRBJ2-1
size: -
D: TRBD2
V: TRBV7-9

CDR3: CASSHHRGTNEKLFF
DNA: TGTGCCAGCAGCCACCACAGGGGCACTAATGAAAAACTGTTTTTT
J: TRBJ1-4
size: -
D: TRBD1
V: TRBV28

CDR3: CASSFDGTVEETQYF
DNA: TGCGCCAGCAGCTTCGACGGGACAGTCGAAGAGACCCAGTACTTC
J: TRBJ2-5
size: -
D: TRBD1
V: TRBV5-1

CDR3: CASSKGGGQYF
DNA: TGTGCCAGCAGTAAGGGCGGGGGTCAATACTTC
J: TRBJ2-4
size: -
D: TRBD2
V: TRBV6-5

CDR3: CASSLSGVGNTIYF
DNA: TGTGCCAGCAGCTTGTCAGGGGTTGGAAACACCATATATTTT
J: TRBJ1-3
size: -
D: -
V: TRBV5-4

CDR3: CASSLTGGITEAFF
DNA: TGCGCCAGCAGCTTGACAGGGGGAATCACTGAAGCTTTCTTT
J: TRBJ1-1
size: -
D: TRBD1
V: TRBV5-1

CDR3: CASSPLAGNTEAFF
DNA: TGTGCCAGCAGCCCTCTGGCAGGGAACACTGAAGCTTTCTTT
J: TRBJ1-1
size: -
D: -
V: TRBV3-1/TRBV3-2

CDR3: CASSLTEDTIYF
DNA: TGTGCCAGCAGCTTGACGGAGGACACCATATATTTT
J: TRBJ1-3
size: -
D: -
V: TRBV7-3

CDR3: CASSEAVTSGYEQYF
DNA: TGTGCCAGCAGTGAAGCTGTGACTAGCGGGTACGAGCAGTACTTC
J: TRBJ2-7
size: -
D: TRBD2
V: TRBV6-1

CDR3: CASSPPGSYNEQFF
DNA: TGTGCCAGCAGCCCCCCCGGCTCCTACAATGAGCAGTTCTTC
J: TRBJ2-1
size: -
D: -
V: TRBV28

CDR3: CASSLGSLYSNEKLFF
DNA: TGTGCCAGCAGCTTAGGGTCCTTATACTCTAATGAAAAACTGTTTTTT
J: TRBJ1-4
size: -
D: -
V: TRBV7-9

CDR3: CASRNGADAMNTEAFF
DNA: TGTGCCAGCAGAAATGGGGCAGACGCGATGAACACTGAAGCTTTCTTT
J: TRBJ1-1
size: -
D: -
V: TRBV27

CDR3: CASSGGANTGELFF
DNA: TGCGCCAGCAGTGGGGGCGCGAACACCGGGGAGCTGTTTTTT
J: TRBJ2-2
size: -
D: -
V: TRBV5-1

CDR3: CASSSLAGNQETQYF
DNA: TGTGCCAGCAGCTCACTAGCGGGGAACCAAGAGACCCAGTACTTC
J: TRBJ2-5
size: -
D: TRBD2
V: TRBV5-4

CDR3: CASSKGQGATNEKLFF
DNA: TGTGCCAGCAGCAAGGGACAGGGGGCAACTAATGAAAAACTGTTTTTT
J: TRBJ1-4
size: -
D: TRBD1
V: TRBV5-5

CDR3: CASSLEDWMKDNQPQHF
DNA: TGTGCCAGCAGCTTGGAGGACTGGATGAAAGACAATCAGCCCCAGCATTTT
J: TRBJ1-5
size: few
D: -
V: TRBV7-8

CDR3: CATSDPLGRGSDGYTF
DNA: TGTGCCACCAGTGATCCCCTCGGAAGGGGATCAGACGGCTACACCTTC
J: TRBJ1-2
size: few
D: -
V: TRBV24-1

CDR3: CASSTHRVGTEAFF
DNA: TGTGCCAGCAGTACACACAGGGTTGGGACTGAAGCTTTCTTT
J: TRBJ1-1
size: -
D: -
V: TRBV6-5

CDR3: CASNRGGGRIENNEQFF
DNA: TGTGCCAGCAACCGAGGTGGGGGCCGCATCGAAAACAATGAGCAGTTCTTC
J: TRBJ2-1
size: -
D: -
V: TRBV2

CDR3: CASSLTDTQYF
DNA: TGTGCCAGCAGTCTGACAGATACGCAGTATTTT
J: TRBJ2-3
size: -
D: -
V: TRBV12-3/TRBV12-4

CDR3: CASSPGTLFPEAFF
DNA: TGTGCCAGCTCACCAGGCACCCTCTTCCCTGAAGCTTTCTTT
J: TRBJ1-1
size: -
D: -
V: TRBV18

CDR3: CASLAGAETQYF
DNA: TGTGCCAGTCTAGCGGGAGCTGAGACCCAGTACTTC
J: TRBJ2-5
size: -
D: TRBD2
V: TRBV28

CDR3: CASSLLLTGGSGELFF
DNA: TGTGCCAGCAGCTTACTATTGACAGGGGGTTCCGGGGAGCTGTTTTTT
J: TRBJ2-2
size: -
D: TRBD1
V: TRBV7-3

CDR3: CASSQVGNEQYF
DNA: TGTGCCAGCAGCCAAGTCGGGAACGAGCAGTACTTC
J: TRBJ2-7
size: -
D: -
V: TRBV3-1/TRBV3-2